A selection of T cell receptor beta chains follows, all from one sample in a study of regulatory T cells in long-lasting Graves disease. TCRdb called the multiplex PCR reads again in MiXCR, with one record for every CDR3 protein. The repertoire holds 300,000 to 500,000 distinct CDR3 sequences, with around 21% as singletons. The material sequenced was peripheral blood mononuclear cells (PBMCs), taken when the disease was refractory, from a patient treated with antithyroid drugs. These receptors originate from a female donor with Graves disease. Both conserved end residues are part of each CDR3. A D gene is named only where the DNA matches it firmly. The size field is filled for only some rows; it gives once, few, many or a size class.

D gene	V gene	J gene	clone size	CDR3 protein	CDR3 DNA
.	TRBV12-3/TRBV12-4	TRBJ1-1	.	CASRTGWVPEAFF	TGTGCCAGCAGGACAGGTTGGGTACCTGAAGCTTTCTTT
TRBD2	TRBV6-1	TRBJ2-7	few	CASTRLAISYEQYF	TGTGCCAGCACCAGACTAGCTATTTCCTACGAGCAGTACTTC
TRBD1	TRBV20-1	TRBJ2-7	few	CSARDDRGPHEQYF	TGCAGTGCTAGAGACGACAGGGGACCCCACGAGCAGTACTTC
.	TRBV7-6	TRBJ1-5	.	CASSSVPFGNQPQHF	TGTGCCAGCAGCTCGGTCCCCTTTGGCAATCAGCCCCAGCATTTT
.	TRBV11-2	TRBJ2-1	.	CASSLRAESSYNEQFF	TGTGCCAGCAGCCTTAGAGCGGAGAGCTCCTACAATGAGCAGTTCTTC
TRBD1	TRBV20-1	TRBJ2-5	few	CSANIRGRGETQYF	TGCAGTGCTAATATAAGGGGGCGCGGGGAGACCCAGTACTTC
TRBD1	TRBV7-2	TRBJ2-7	many	CASSHTGGQGYEQYF	TGTGCCAGCAGCCACACGGGGGGACAGGGCTACGAGCAGTACTTC
TRBD2	TRBV6-9	TRBJ2-5	many	CASSYDDETGGLAGTETQYF	TGTGCCAGCAGTTACGACGACGAAACTGGGGGACTAGCGGGAACAGAGACCCAGTACTTC
TRBD2	TRBV5-1	TRBJ2-7	many	CASSRSPSGGSYEQYF	TGCGCCAGCAGCCGAAGTCCAAGCGGGGGTTCCTACGAGCAGTACTTC
TRBD2	TRBV7-2	TRBJ2-7	few	CASSLDSGTSYEQYF	TGTGCCAGCAGCTTAGATAGCGGGACTTCCTACGAGCAGTACTTC
TRBD1	TRBV2	TRBJ2-2	many	CASSFITTGTGELFF	TGTGCCAGCAGTTTTATTACGACAGGGACCGGGGAGCTGTTTTTT
.	TRBV15	TRBJ1-4	few	CATSRDEAGYNEKLFF	TGTGCCACCAGCAGAGATGAGGCAGGGTATAATGAAAAACTGTTTTTT
.	TRBV27	TRBJ1-4	many	CASRIGGTNEKLFF	TGTGCCAGCAGGATAGGGGGGACTAATGAAAAACTGTTTTTT
.	TRBV10-3	TRBJ1-2	once	CATTDVHYGYTF	TGTGCCACCACCGACGTCCACTATGGCTACACCTTC
TRBD2	TRBV3-1	TRBJ2-3	.	CASASGRGSTDTQYF	TGTGCCAGCGCCTCGGGGCGGGGGAGCACAGATACGCAGTATTTT
.	TRBV30	TRBJ1-2	many	CAWRDPGDGYTF	TGTGCCTGGAGGGACCCCGGGGATGGCTACACCTTC
.	TRBV28	TRBJ1-6	many	CASSWVQGTSPLHF	TGTGCCAGCAGTTGGGTTCAGGGGACATCTCCCCTCCACTTT
.	TRBV18	TRBJ2-2	.	CASSPQGPGGIPGELFF	TGTGCCAGCTCACCACAGGGGCCCGGGGGCATCCCCGGGGAGCTGTTTTTT
TRBD1	TRBV2	TRBJ2-5	many	CASSKGQGRETQYF	TGTGCCAGCTCTAAAGGACAGGGACGGGAGACCCAGTACTTC
.	TRBV11-3	TRBJ2-2	.	CASSIGGQNTGELFF	TGTGCCAGCAGCATTGGGGGACAGAACACCGGGGAGCTGTTTTTT
.	TRBV12-3/TRBV12-4	TRBJ1-2	many	CASSPQENYGYTF	TGTGCCAGCAGCCCACAGGAAAACTATGGCTACACCTTC
TRBD1	TRBV7-2	TRBJ1-2	many	CASSLVGVGTGGAPDGYTF	TGTGCCAGCAGCTTAGTTGGGGTGGGGACAGGGGGCGCCCCGGATGGCTACACCTTC
TRBD2	TRBV7-9	TRBJ2-7	.	CASSSSRVLAGVHEQYF	TGTGCCAGCAGCTCTTCGAGAGTACTAGCGGGAGTTCACGAGCAGTACTTC
.	TRBV5-6	TRBJ1-2	.	CASSLDRTDYGYTF	TGTGCCAGCAGCTTGGATCGGACGGACTATGGCTACACCTTC
.	TRBV20-1	TRBJ2-5	.	CSAAPGTQETQYF	TGCAGTGCTGCACCCGGGACACAAGAGACCCAGTACTTC
TRBD2	TRBV27	TRBJ2-7	.	CASTTNSGRGYEQYF	TGTGCCAGCACCACAAATAGCGGGAGGGGTTACGAGCAGTACTTC
TRBD2	TRBV20-1	TRBJ2-7	few	CSARALAGGPYEQYF	TGCAGTGCTAGAGCCTTAGCGGGAGGGCCCTACGAGCAGTACTTC
.	TRBV29-1	TRBJ1-5	.	CAQITQNQPQHF	TGCGCCCAAATAACACAGAATCAGCCCCAGCATTTT
TRBD2	TRBV11-2	TRBJ2-2	.	CASSLVRTSGRARAGELFF	TGTGCCAGCAGCTTAGTTCGGACTAGCGGGAGGGCCAGGGCCGGGGAGCTGTTTTTT
.	TRBV15	TRBJ2-5	many	CATSKTGGIRETQYF	TGTGCCACCAGCAAAACCGGCGGAATAAGGGAGACCCAGTACTTC
.	TRBV7-8	TRBJ2-2	few	CASSLAPGTSIPGELFF	TGTGCCAGCAGCTTAGCGCCGGGAACTAGCATCCCCGGGGAGCTGTTTTTT
.	TRBV20-1	TRBJ2-7	many	CSARDNRGSSYEQYF	TGCAGTGCTAGAGATAATCGGGGCAGCTCCTACGAGCAGTACTTC
TRBD1	TRBV20-1	TRBJ2-5	many	CSAGRQGVGSETQYF	TGCAGTGCTGGAAGACAGGGAGTTGGGTCAGAGACCCAGTACTTC
TRBD2	TRBV28	TRBJ2-2	many	CASSGPSRAGGHTGELFF	TGTGCCAGCAGTGGCCCTAGTAGAGCGGGAGGGCACACCGGGGAGCTGTTTTTT
.	TRBV12-3/TRBV12-4	TRBJ2-7	many	CASSLAENSYEQYF	TGTGCCAGCAGTTTAGCGGAAAACTCCTACGAGCAGTACTTC
TRBD1	TRBV6-5	TRBJ1-1	.	CASSYSTGASTEAFF	TGTGCCAGCAGTTACTCAACAGGGGCGTCCACTGAAGCTTTCTTT
.	TRBV6-1	TRBJ1-1	many	CASSPRPSTGPLRPNTEAFF	TGTGCCAGCAGCCCAAGACCTTCGACAGGCCCTTTGCGTCCGAACACTGAAGCTTTCTTT
.	TRBV5-5	TRBJ2-7	.	CASSPSEGEQYF	TGTGCCAGCAGCCCCTCGGAGGGCGAGCAGTACTTC
.	TRBV11-2	TRBJ2-3	.	CASSLDLRGTQYF	TGTGCCAGCAGCTTAGATCTTAGGGGGACGCAGTATTTT
TRBD1	TRBV28	TRBJ1-1	many	CASKNPIGQANTEAFF	TGTGCCAGCAAAAACCCCATTGGACAGGCGAACACTGAAGCTTTCTTT
.	TRBV20-1	TRBJ2-7	many	CSARDRAANNEQYF	TGCAGTGCTAGAGATAGGGCGGCTAACAACGAGCAGTACTTC
.	TRBV28	TRBJ1-1	many	CASSLLSEAFF	TGTGCCAGCAGTTTACTTTCTGAAGCTTTCTTT
.	TRBV3-1	TRBJ1-2	once	CASSQRGKNYGYTF	TGTGCCAGCAGCCAACGGGGGAAAAACTATGGCTACACCTTC
.	TRBV15	TRBJ1-1	.	CATSSDRRLGTEAFF	TGTGCCACCAGCAGCGATCGACGGTTAGGTACTGAAGCTTTCTTT
TRBD1	TRBV29-1	TRBJ2-7	few	CSAGQAYEQYF	TGCAGCGCAGGACAGGCCTACGAGCAGTACTTC
.	TRBV5-1	TRBJ2-3	.	CASRPLARADTQYF	TGTGCCAGCAGACCACTAGCCCGCGCAGATACGCAGTATTTT
.	TRBV7-9	TRBJ2-7	few	CASSPPGVDYEQYF	TGTGCCAGCAGCCCCCCAGGGGTCGACTACGAGCAGTACTTC
.	TRBV6-1	TRBJ1-2	few	CASSAPSGGVSGYTF	TGTGCCAGCAGTGCGCCGTCTGGCGGGGTGAGCGGCTACACCTTC
TRBD2	TRBV19	TRBJ2-7	.	CASSIGAGVTYEQYF	TGTGCCAGTAGTATAGGAGCGGGAGTCACCTACGAGCAGTACTTC
.	TRBV14	TRBJ2-7	few	CASSPLDGYEQYF	TGTGCCAGCAGCCCCTTGGACGGATACGAGCAGTACTTC
TRBD2	TRBV10-3	TRBJ2-3	.	CAIRDVSGGTDTQYF	TGTGCCATCAGGGATGTTAGCGGGGGCACAGATACGCAGTATTTT
TRBD1	TRBV18	TRBJ2-2	few	CASLQGSTGELFF	TGTGCCAGCTTACAGGGGAGTACCGGGGAGCTGTTTTTT
.	TRBV5-4	TRBJ1-2	few	CASSLVQGDGYTF	TGTGCCAGCAGCTTGGTCCAGGGAGACGGCTACACCTTC
TRBD1	TRBV9	TRBJ1-6	.	CASSIRDRGLGNSPLHF	TGTGCCAGCAGCATACGGGACAGGGGGCTCGGTAATTCACCCCTCCACTTT
TRBD2	TRBV7-3	TRBJ2-5	.	CASSLGSGREQETQYF	TGTGCCAGCAGCCTGGGTAGCGGGAGGGAACAAGAGACCCAGTACTTC
.	TRBV12-3/TRBV12-4	TRBJ2-5	.	CAGSTATGQLETQYF	TGTGCCGGCAGTACTGCAACGGGACAACTAGAGACCCAGTACTTC
.	TRBV27	TRBJ2-6	few	CASSLSLTVLGPFGSGANVLTF	TGTGCCAGCAGTTTATCTCTCACAGTCTTAGGACCGTTCGGGTCTGGGGCCAACGTCCTGACTTTC